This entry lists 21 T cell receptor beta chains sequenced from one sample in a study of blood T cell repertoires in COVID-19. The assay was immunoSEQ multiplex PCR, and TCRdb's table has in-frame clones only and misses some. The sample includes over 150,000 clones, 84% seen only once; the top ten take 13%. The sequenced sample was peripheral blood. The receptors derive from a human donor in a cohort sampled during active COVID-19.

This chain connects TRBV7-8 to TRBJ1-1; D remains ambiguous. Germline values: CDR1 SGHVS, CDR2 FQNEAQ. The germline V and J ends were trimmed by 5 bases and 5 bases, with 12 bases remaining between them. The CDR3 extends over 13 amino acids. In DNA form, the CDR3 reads TGTGCCAGCAGCGTCTTGGCCCAGACTGAAGCTTTCTTT. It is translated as CASSVLAQTEAFF.

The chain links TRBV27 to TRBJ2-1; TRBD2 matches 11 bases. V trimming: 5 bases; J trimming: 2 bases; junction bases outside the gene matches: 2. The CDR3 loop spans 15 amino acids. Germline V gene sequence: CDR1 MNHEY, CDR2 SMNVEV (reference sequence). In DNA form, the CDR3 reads TGTGCCAGCAGTACTAGCGGGAGAACCTACAATGAGCAGTTCTTC. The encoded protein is CASSTSGRTYNEQFF.

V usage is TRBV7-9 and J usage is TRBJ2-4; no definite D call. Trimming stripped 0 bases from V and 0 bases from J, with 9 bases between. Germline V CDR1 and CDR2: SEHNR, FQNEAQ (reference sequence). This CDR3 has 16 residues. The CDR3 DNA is TGTGCCAGCAGCTTAGCGCCTTCTATAGCCAAAAACATTCAGTACTTC. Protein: CASSLAPSIAKNIQYF.

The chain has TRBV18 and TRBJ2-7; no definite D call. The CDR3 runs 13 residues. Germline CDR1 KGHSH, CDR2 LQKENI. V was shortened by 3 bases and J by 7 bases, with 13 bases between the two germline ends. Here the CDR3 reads CASSPGSLREQYF. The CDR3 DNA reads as TGTGCCAGCTCACCCGGGTCCTTGAGGGAGCAGTACTTC.

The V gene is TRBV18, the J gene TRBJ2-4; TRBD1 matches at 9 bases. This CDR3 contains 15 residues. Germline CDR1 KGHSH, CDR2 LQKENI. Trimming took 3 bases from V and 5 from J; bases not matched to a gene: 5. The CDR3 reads CASSPYRGHENIQYF. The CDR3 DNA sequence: TGTGCCAGCTCACCCTACAGGGGGCATGAAAACATTCAGTACTTC.

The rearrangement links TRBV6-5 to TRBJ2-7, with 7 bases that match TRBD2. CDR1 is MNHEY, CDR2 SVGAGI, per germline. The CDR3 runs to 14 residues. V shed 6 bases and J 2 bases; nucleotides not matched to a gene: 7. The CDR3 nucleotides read TGTGCCAGCAGCCGGTTAGCGGGTCCCTACGAGCAGTACTTC. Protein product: CASSRLAGPYEQYF.

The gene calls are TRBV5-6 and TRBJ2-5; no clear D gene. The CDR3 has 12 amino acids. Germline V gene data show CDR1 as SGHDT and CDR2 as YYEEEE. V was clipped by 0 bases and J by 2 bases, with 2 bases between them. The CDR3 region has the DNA TGTGCCAGCAGCTTGGTACAAGAGACCCAGTACTTC. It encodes CASSLVQETQYF.

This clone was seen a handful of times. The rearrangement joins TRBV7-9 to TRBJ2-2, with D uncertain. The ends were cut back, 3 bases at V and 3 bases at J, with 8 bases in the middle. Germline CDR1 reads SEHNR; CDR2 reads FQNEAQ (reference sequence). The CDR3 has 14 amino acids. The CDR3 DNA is TGTGCCAGCAGCTTTTATGGGCACACCGGGGAGCTGTTTTTT. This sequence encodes CASSFYGHTGELFF.

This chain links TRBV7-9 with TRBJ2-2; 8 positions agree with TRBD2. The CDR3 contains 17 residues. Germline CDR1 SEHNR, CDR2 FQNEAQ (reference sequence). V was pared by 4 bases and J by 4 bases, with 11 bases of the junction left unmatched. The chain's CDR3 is CASSSYSSGRVTGELFF. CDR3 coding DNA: TGTGCCAGCAGCTCCTATTCGAGCGGGAGAGTCACCGGGGAGCTGTTTTTT.

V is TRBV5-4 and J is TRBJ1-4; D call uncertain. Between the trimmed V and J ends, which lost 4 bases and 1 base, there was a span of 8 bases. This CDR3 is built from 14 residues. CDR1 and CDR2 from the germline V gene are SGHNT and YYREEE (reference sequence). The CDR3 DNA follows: TGTGCCAGCAGCCGGGTTGGAACTAATGAAAAACTGTTTTTT. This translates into CASSRVGTNEKLFF.

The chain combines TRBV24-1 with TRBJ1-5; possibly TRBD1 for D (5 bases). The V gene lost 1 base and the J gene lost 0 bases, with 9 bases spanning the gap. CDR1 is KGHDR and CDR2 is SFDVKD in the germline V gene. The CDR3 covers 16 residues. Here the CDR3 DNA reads TGTGCCACCAGTGATTTCCCAGGGTTTAGCAATCAGCCCCAGCATTTT. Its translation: CATSDFPGFSNQPQHF.

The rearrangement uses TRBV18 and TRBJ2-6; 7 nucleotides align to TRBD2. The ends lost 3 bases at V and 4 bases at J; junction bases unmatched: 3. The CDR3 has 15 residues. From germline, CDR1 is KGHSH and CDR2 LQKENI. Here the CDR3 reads CASSPGGTGANVLTF. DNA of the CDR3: TGTGCCAGCTCACCGGGGGGGACCGGGGCCAACGTCCTGACTTTC.

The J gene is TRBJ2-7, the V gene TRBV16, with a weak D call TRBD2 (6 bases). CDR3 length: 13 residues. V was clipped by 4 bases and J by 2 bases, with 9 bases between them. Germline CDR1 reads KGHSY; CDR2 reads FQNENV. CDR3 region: CASSRGTAYEQYF. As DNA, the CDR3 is TGTGCCAGCAGCCGCGGGACTGCCTACGAGCAGTACTTC.

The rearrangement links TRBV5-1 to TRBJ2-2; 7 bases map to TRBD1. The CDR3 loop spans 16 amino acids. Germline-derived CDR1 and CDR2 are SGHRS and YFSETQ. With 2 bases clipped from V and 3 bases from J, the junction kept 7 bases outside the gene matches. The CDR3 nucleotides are TGCGCCAGCAGCTTTGGGGACAGCACCTACACCGGGGAGCTGTTTTTT. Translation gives CASSFGDSTYTGELFF.

The CDR3 spells CASSYDRGFAYEQYF. The CDR3 nucleotides are TGTGCCAGCAGTTACGACAGGGGTTTCGCCTACGAGCAGTACTTC. The genes are TRBV6-2 or TRBV6-3 and TRBJ2-7, with 8 bases aligning to TRBD1. V was clipped by 2 bases and J by 2 bases; unmatched bases: 5. The CDR3 contains 15 residues. CDR1 is MNHEY and CDR2 is SVGEGT in the germline V gene.

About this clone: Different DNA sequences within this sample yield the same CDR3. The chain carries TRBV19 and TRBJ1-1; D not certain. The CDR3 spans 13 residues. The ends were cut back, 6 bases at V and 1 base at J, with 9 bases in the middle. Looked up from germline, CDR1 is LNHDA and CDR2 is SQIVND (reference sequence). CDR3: CASRPRENTEAFF. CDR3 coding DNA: TGTGCCAGTAGGCCCCGGGAGAACACTGAAGCTTTCTTT.

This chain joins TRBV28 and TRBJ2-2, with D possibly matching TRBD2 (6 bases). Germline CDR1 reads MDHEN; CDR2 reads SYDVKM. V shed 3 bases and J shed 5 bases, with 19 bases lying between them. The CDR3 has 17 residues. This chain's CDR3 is CASSFTAVGGRTGELFF. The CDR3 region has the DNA TGTGCCAGCAGTTTCACGGCTGTTGGAGGGCGGACCGGGGAGCTGTTTTTT. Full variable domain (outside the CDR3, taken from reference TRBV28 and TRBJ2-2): DVKVTQSSRYLVKRTGEKVFLECVQDMDHENMFWYRQDPGLGLRLIYFSYDVKMKEKGDIPEGYSVSREKKERFSLILESASTNQTSMYLCASSFTAVGGRTGELFFGEGSRLTVL.

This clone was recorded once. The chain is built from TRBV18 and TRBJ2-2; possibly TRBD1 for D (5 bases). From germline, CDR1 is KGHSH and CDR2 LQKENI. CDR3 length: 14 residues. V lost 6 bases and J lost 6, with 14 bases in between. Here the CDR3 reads CASSLYDRSGELFF. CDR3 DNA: TGTGCCAGCTCTCTTTACGACAGATCCGGGGAGCTGTTTTTT. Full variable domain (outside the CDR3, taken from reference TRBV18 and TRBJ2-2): NAGVMQNPRHLVRRRGQEARLRCSPMKGHSHVYWYRQLPEEGLKFMVYLQKENIIDESGMPKERFSAEFPKEGPSILRIQQVVRGDSAAYFCASSLYDRSGELFFGEGSRLTVL.

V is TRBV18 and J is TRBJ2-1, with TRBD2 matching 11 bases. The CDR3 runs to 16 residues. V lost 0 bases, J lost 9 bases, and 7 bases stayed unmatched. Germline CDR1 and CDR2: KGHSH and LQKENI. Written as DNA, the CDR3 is TGTGCCAGCTCACCACCGATAGCGGGAGGGCCTTCTGAGCAGTTCTTC. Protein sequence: CASSPPIAGGPSEQFF.

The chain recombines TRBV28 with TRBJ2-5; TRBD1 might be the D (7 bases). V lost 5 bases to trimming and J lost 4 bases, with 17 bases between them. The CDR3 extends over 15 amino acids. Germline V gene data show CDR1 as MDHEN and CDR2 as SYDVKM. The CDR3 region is CASSGSRGVPETQYF. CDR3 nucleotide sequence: TGTGCCAGCAGTGGAAGCAGGGGGGTGCCAGAGACCCAGTACTTC. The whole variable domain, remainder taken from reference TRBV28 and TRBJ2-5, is DVKVTQSSRYLVKRTGEKVFLECVQDMDHENMFWYRQDPGLGLRLIYFSYDVKMKEKGDIPEGYSVSREKKERFSLILESASTNQTSMYLCASSGSRGVPETQYFGPGTRLLVL.

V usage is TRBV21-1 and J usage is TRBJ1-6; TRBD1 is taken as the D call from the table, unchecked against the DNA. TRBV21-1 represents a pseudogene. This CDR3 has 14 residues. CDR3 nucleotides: TGTGCCAGCAGCAAATCTTGGCAGGGCACACCCCTCCACTTT. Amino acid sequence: CASSKSWQGTPLHF.